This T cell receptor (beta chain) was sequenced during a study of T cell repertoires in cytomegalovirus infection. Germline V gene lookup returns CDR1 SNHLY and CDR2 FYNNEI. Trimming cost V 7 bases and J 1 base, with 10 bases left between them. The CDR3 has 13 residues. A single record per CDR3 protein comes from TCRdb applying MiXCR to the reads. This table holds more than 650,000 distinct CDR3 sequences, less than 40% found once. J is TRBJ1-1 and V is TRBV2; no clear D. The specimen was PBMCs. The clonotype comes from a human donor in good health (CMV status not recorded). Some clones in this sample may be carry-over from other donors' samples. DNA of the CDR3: TGTGCCAGCATCGCAGGAGGGAACACTGAAGCTTTCTTT. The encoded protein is CASIAGGNTEAFF.